Below, one TCR beta chain is given with its context. Its antigen is not known. This sample stems from a study of cytomegalovirus exposure and HLA in healthy donors. Whole-study findings and limits: Overall, around 160 TCR beta chains were annotated as cytomegalovirus-associated.

Sequencing used immunoSEQ multiplex PCR; TCRdb keeps in-frame clones, though not all of them. The sample lists approximately 150,000 clones, roughly 87% occurring once. Per germline, CDR1 MNHEY and CDR2 SMNVEV (reference sequence). Trimming stripped 5 bases from V and 0 bases from J, with 7 bases between. The CDR3 consists of 13 residues. The chain has TRBV27 and TRBJ1-1, with D possibly matching TRBD1 (5 bases). Sequencing was carried out using PBMCs. The TCR was taken from a man in his late teens or twenties in good health and CMV-seropositive. The CDR3 protein is CASSTGLNTEAFF. As DNA, the CDR3 is TGTGCCAGCAGTACAGGACTGAACACTGAAGCTTTCTTT.